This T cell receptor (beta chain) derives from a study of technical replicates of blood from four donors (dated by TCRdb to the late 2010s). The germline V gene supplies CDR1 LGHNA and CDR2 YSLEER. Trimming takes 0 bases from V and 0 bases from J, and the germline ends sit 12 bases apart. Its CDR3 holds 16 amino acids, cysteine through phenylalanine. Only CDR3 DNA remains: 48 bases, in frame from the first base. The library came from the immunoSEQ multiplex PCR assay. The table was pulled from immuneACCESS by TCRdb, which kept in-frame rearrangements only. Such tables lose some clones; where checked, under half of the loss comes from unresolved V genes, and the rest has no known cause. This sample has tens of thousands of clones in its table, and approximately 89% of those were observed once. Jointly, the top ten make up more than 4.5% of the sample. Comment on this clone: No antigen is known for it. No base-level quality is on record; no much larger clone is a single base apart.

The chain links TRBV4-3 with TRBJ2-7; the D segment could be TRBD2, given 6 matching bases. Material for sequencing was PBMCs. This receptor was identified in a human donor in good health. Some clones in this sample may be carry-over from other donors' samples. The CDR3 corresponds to CASSQDRAGISYEQYF. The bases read TGCGCCAGCAGCCAAGATAGGGCGGGAATCTCCTACGAGCAGTACTTC.